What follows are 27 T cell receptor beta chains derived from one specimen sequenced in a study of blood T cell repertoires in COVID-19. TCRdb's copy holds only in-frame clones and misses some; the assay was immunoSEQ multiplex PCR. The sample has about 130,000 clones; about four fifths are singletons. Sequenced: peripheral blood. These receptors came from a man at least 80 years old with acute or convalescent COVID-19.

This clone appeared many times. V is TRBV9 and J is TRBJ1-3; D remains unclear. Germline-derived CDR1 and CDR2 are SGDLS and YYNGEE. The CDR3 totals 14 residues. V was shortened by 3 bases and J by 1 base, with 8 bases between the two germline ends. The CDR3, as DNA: TGTGCCAGCAGCGCAGTACGATCTGGAAACACCATATATTTT. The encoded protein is CASSAVRSGNTIYF.

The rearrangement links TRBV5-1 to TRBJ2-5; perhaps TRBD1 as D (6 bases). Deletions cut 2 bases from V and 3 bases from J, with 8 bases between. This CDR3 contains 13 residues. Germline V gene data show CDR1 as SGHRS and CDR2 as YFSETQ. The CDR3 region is CASSFGTKETQYF. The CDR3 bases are TGCGCCAGCAGCTTCGGGACAAAAGAGACCCAGTACTTC.

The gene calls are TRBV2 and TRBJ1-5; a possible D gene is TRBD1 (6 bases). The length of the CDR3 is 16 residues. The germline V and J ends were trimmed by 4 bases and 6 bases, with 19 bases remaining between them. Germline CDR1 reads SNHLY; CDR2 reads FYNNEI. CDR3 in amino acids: CASSAGSGGARQPQHF. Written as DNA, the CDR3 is TGTGCCAGCAGTGCGGGTTCCGGGGGGGCGCGTCAGCCCCAGCATTTT.

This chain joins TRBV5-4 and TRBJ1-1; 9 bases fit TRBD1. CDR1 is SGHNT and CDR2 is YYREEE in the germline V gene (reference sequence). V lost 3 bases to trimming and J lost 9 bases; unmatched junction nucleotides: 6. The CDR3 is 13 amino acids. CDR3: CASSSTGGSQAFF. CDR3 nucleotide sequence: TGTGCCAGCAGCTCGACAGGGGGTTCTCAAGCTTTCTTT.

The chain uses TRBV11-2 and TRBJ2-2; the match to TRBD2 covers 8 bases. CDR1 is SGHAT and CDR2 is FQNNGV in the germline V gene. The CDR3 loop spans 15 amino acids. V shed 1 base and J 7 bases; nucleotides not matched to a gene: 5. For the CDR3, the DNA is TGTGCCAGCAGCTTAGCGGGGGGGCAGGGCGGGGAGCTGTTTTTT. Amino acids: CASSLAGGQGGELFF.

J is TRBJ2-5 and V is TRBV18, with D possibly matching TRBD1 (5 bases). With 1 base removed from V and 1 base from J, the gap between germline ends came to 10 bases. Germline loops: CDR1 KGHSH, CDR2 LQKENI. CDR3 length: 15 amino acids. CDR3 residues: CASSPRDRIQETQYF. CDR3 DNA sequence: TGTGCCAGCTCACCACGAGACAGAATCCAAGAGACCCAGTACTTC.

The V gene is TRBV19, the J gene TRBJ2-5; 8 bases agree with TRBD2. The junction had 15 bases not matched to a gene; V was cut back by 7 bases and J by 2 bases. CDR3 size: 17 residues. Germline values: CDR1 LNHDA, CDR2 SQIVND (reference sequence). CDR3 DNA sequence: TGTGCCAGTACCCCAGGTTGGGGAGTAGCGGGGCAAGAGACCCAGTACTTC. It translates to CASTPGWGVAGQETQYF.

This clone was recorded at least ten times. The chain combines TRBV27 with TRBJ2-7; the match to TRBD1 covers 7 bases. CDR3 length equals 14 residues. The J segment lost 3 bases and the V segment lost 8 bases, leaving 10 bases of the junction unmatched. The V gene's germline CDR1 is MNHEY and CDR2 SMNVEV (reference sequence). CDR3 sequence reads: CASARDSTFYEQYF. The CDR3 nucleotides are TGTGCCAGCGCGAGGGACAGTACCTTCTACGAGCAGTACTTC.

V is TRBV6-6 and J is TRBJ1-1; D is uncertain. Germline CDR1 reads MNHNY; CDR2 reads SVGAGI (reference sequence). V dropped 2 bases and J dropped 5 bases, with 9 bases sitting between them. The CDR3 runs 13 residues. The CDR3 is CASSYPPPTEAFF. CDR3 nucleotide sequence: TGTGCCAGCAGTTACCCCCCCCCGACTGAAGCTTTCTTT.

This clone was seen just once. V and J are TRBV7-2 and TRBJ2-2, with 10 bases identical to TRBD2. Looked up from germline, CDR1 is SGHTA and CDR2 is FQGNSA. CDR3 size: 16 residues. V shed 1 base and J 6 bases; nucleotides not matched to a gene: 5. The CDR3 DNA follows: TGTGCCAGCAGCTTAGGGCTAGCGGGGGTTGCCGGGGAGCTGTTTTTT. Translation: CASSLGLAGVAGELFF.

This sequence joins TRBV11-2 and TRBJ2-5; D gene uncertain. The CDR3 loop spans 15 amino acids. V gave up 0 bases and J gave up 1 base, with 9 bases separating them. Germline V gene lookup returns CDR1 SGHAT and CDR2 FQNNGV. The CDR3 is CASSLDGTAQETQYF. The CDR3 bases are TGTGCCAGCAGCTTAGATGGAACAGCCCAAGAGACCCAGTACTTC.

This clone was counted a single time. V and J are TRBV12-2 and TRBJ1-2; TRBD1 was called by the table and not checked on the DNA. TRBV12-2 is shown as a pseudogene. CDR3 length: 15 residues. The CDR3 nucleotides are TGTGCAAGTCGCTGGGCTGCCAGGGAAAGGTGTGGCTACACCTTC. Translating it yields CASRWAARERCGYTF.

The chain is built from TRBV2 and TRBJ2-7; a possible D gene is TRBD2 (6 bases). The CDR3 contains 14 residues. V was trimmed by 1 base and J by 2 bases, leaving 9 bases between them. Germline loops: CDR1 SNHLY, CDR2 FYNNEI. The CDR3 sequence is CASSEGRGAYEQYF. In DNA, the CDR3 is TGTGCCAGCAGTGAAGGGCGGGGAGCCTACGAGCAGTACTTC. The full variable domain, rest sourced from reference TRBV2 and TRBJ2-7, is EPEVTQTPSHQVTQMGQEVILRCVPISNHLYFYWYRQILGQKVEFLVSFYNNEISEKSEIFDDQFSVERPDGSNFTLKIRSTKLEDSAMYFCASSEGRGAYEQYFGPGTRLTVT.

In DNA form, the CDR3 reads TGTGCCAGCAGCCCGCCAGCCGGGACTAGCGGGACCCGAGGGGAGTACTTC. This sequence encodes CASSPPAGTSGTRGEYF. V and J are TRBV7-9 and TRBJ2-4; 13 positions agree with TRBD2. The CDR3 has 17 residues. V lost 5 bases to trimming and J lost 14 bases; unmatched junction nucleotides: 18. Germline CDR1 is SEHNR and CDR2 is FQNEAQ (reference sequence).

CDR3 DNA: TGTGCCAGCAGCCCTAGAGGAGGGATTGTGGGCGGGGAGCTGTTTTTT. This translates into CASSPRGGIVGGELFF. The V call is TRBV11-3, the J call TRBJ2-2; D possibly corresponds to TRBD2 (6 bases). This CDR3 has 16 amino acids. CDR1 is SGHNT, CDR2 YENEEA, per germline. The ends were cut back, 5 bases at V and 7 bases at J, with 20 bases in the middle. Combining the CDR3 with reference TRBV11-3 and TRBJ2-2 gives the whole variable domain EAGVVQSPRYKIIEKKQPVAFWCNPISGHNTLYWYLQNLGQGPELLIRYENEEAVDDSQLPKDRFSAERLKGVDSTLKIQPAELGDSAVYLCASSPRGGIVGGELFFGEGSRLTVL.

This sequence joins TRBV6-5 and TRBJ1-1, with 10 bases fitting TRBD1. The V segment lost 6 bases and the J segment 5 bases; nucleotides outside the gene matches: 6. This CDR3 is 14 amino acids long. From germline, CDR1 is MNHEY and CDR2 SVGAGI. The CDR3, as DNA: TGTGCCAGCAGCTCCTGGGACAGGGGAACTGAAGCTTTCTTT. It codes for CASSSWDRGTEAFF.

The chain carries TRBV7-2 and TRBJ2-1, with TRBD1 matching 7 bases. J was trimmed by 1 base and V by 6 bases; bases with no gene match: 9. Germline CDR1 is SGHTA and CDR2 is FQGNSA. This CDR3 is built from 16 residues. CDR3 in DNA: TGTGCCAGCAGGGCACAGGGGTCGAGGTCCTACAATGAGCAGTTCTTC. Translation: CASRAQGSRSYNEQFF.

CDR3 protein: CASNTRQGEKLFF. CDR3 sequence (DNA): TGTGCCAGCAATACGAGACAGGGAGAAAAACTGTTTTTT. V usage is TRBV28 and J usage is TRBJ1-4, with 7 positions matching TRBD1. Germline trimming cut 7 bases from V and 8 bases from J; bases unmatched to any gene: 7. Germline-derived CDR1 and CDR2 are MDHEN and SYDVKM. The CDR3 runs to 13 residues.

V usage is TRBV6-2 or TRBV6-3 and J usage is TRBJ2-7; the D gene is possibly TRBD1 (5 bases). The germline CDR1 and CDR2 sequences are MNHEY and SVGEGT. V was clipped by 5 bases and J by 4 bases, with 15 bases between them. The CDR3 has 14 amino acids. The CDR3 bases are TGTGCCAGCAGTAGGGTTGTGGGGCCGTACGAGCAGTACTTC. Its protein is CASSRVVGPYEQYF.

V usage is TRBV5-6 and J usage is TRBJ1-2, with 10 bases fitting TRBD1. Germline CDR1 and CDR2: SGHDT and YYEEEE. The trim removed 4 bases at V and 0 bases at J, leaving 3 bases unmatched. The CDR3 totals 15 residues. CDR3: CASSIGTGANYGYTF. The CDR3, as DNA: TGTGCCAGCAGCATTGGGACAGGGGCTAACTATGGCTACACCTTC.

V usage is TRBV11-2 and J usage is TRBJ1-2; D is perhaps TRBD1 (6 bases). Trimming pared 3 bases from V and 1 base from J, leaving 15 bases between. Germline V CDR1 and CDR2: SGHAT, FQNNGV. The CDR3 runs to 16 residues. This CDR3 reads CASSFEQGIVNYGYTF. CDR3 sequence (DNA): TGTGCCAGCAGCTTTGAACAGGGCATAGTTAACTATGGCTACACCTTC. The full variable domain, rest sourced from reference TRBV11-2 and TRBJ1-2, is EAGVAQSPRYKIIEKRQSVAFWCNPISGHATLYWYQQILGQGPKLLIQFQNNGVVDDSQLPKDRFSAERLKGVDSTLKIQPAKLEDSAVYLCASSFEQGIVNYGYTFGSGTRLTVV.

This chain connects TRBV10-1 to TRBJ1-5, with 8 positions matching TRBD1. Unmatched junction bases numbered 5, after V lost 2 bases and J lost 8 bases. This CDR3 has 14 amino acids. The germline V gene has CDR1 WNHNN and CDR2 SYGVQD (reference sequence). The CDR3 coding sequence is TGCGCCAGCAGTGAGGACAGGGGTCGAGAGCCCCAGCATTTT. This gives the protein CASSEDRGREPQHF.

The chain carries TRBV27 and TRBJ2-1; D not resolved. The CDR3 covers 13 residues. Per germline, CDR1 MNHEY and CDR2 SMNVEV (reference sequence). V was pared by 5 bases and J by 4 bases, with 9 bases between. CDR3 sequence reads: CASSQRRYNEQFF. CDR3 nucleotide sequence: TGTGCCAGCAGTCAACGCCGGTACAATGAGCAGTTCTTC.

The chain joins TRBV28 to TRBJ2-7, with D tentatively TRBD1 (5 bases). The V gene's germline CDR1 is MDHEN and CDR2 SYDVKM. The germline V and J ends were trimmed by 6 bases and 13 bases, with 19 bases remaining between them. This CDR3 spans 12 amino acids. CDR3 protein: CASSAPSGQRYF. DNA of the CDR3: TGTGCCAGCAGCGCGCCTTCTGGACAACGCTACTTC.

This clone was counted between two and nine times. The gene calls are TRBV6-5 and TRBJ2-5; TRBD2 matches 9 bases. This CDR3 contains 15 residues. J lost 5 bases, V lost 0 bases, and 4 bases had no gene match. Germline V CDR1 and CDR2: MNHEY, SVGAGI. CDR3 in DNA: TGTGCCAGCAGTTACTCGGATAGCGGGGGCGAGACCCAGTACTTC. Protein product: CASSYSDSGGETQYF.

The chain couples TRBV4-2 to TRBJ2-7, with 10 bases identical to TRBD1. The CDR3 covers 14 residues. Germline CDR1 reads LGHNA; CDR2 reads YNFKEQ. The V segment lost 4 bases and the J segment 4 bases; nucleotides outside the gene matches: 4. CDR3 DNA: TGTGCCAGCAGCCCTGACAGGGGGCAGTACGAGCAGTACTTC. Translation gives CASSPDRGQYEQYF.

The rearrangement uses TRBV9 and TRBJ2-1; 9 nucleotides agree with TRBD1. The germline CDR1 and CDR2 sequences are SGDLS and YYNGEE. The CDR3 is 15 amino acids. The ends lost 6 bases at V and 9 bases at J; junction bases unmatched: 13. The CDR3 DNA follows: TGTGCCAGCAACGCACAAGCTACAGGGGGCACTGAGCAGTTCTTC. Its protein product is CASNAQATGGTEQFF.